The 4 T cell receptor beta chains below come from one sample, sequenced in a study of cytomegalovirus exposure and HLA in healthy donors. The PCR contained 60 Vbeta and 13 Jbeta primers. The table came from immunoSEQ multiplex PCR; TCRdb's copy has only in-frame clones and leaves some out. The repertoire includes fewer than 95,000 clones, 85% of them detected once, and over 7% sits in the top ten. Material for sequencing was PBMCs. Receptors originate from a man aged 35 to 55 in good health and CMV-seropositive.

V gene TRBV18 combines with J gene TRBJ1-3; TRBD1 aligns across 7 bases. Germline V gives CDR1 KGHSH, CDR2 LQKENI. V shed 1 base and J 0 bases; nucleotides not matched to a gene: 3. The CDR3 sequence is 16 residues long. The CDR3 DNA reads TGTGCCAGCTCACCACGACAGGGACACTCTGGAAACACCATATATTTT. Its protein product is CASSPRQGHSGNTIYF.

V usage is TRBV10-3 and J usage is TRBJ2-1, with D possibly being TRBD1 (6 bases). Trimming took off 0 bases at V and 0 bases at J, with 6 bases between the two ends. The germline gives CDR1 ENHRY, CDR2 SYGVKD. The CDR3 has 15 amino acids. In DNA, the CDR3 is TGTGCCATCAGTGAGTCGGACAGCTCCTACAATGAGCAGTTCTTC. Protein sequence: CAISESDSSYNEQFF.

J is TRBJ1-2 and V is TRBV6-6; D gene uncertain. This CDR3 region has 10 residues. Germline V gene data show CDR1 as MNHNY and CDR2 as SVGAGI (reference sequence). V gave up 6 bases and J gave up 6 bases, with 5 bases separating them. The CDR3 is CASRSNGYTF. The CDR3 region has the DNA TGTGCCAGCAGGTCCAATGGCTACACCTTC.

The V gene is TRBV11-3, the J gene TRBJ2-7, with D possibly TRBD2 on 6 matching bases. With 1 base removed from V and 4 bases from J, the gap between germline ends came to 11 bases. The CDR3 contains 14 residues. CDR1 and CDR2 (germline): SGHNT, YENEEA. The CDR3 reads CASSLAGRSYEQYF. CDR3 nucleotides: TGTGCCAGCAGCTTAGCCGGGAGAAGTTACGAGCAGTACTTC.